A single sample is the source of the 10 T cell receptor beta chains below, sequenced in a study of a mutant IDH1 vaccine in newly diagnosed glioma. Their target antigens are unknown. Using immunoSEQ multiplex PCR, the repertoire was profiled, and TCRdb retains in-frame clones only, with some absent. The table lists some 30,000 clones, approximately 88% of them singletons, with approximately 2.3% in the top ten. Time point: week 23, last vaccination. Each dose of the vaccine consisted of 300 ug of mutant IDH1 20-mer peptide, with topical imiquimod. The material was PBMCs, obtained from a glioma patient whose treatment included an IDH1 peptide vaccine. The origin of the receptors is a man in his forties with glioma.

The V and J genes are TRBV6-1 and TRBJ2-3, with TRBD2 identical over 11 bases. The CDR3 has 16 amino acids. V was pared by 4 bases and J by 0 bases, with 3 bases of the junction left unmatched. CDR1 is MNHNS and CDR2 is SASEGT in the germline V gene. CDR3: CASSARTSGSTDTQYF. The CDR3 bases are TGTGCCAGCAGTGCCCGGACTAGCGGGAGCACAGATACGCAGTATTTT.

The rearrangement joins TRBV4-3 to TRBJ2-4, with a possible D match to TRBD1 (6 bases). Trimming removed 0 bases from V and 0 bases from J, with 9 bases in between. In germline, CDR1 is LGHNA, CDR2 YSLEER. This CDR3 has 16 residues. DNA for the CDR3: TGCGCCAGCAGCCAAGACAGGGGCTTAGCCAAAAACATTCAGTACTTC. This encodes CASSQDRGLAKNIQYF.

The chain links TRBV19 to TRBJ1-2; D is unclear. Per germline, CDR1 LNHDA and CDR2 SQIVND (reference sequence). Between the trimmed V and J ends, which lost 1 base and 2 bases, there was a span of 17 bases. This CDR3 is 17 amino acids long. Here the CDR3 reads CASSIAGSPQANYGYTF. The DNA for the CDR3 is TGTGCCAGTAGTATAGCCGGGTCCCCCCAGGCCAACTATGGCTACACCTTC.

J is TRBJ2-7 and V is TRBV7-2; D is uncertain. V was shortened by 4 bases and J by 4 bases, with 14 bases between the two germline ends. Germline V gene lookup returns CDR1 SGHTA and CDR2 FQGNSA. The CDR3 is made up of 14 amino acids. The DNA for the CDR3 is TGTGCCAGCAGCTCCCCTCGGATAAGTTACGAGCAGTACTTC. It is translated as CASSSPRISYEQYF.

CDR3 DNA sequence: TGTGCCAGCAGCGACTTTTTTAAGGGGCCAAGTCCAGAGACCCAGTACTTC. This encodes CASSDFFKGPSPETQYF. The chain has TRBV5-4 and TRBJ2-5; D possibly corresponds to TRBD1 (5 bases). Germline V CDR1 and CDR2: SGHNT, YYREEE (reference sequence). V lost 4 bases and J lost 4, with 23 bases in between. The CDR3 spans 17 residues.

The chain recombines TRBV6-5 with TRBJ1-2, with D perhaps TRBD1 (6 bases). The CDR3 is made up of 15 amino acids. Germline values: CDR1 MNHEY, CDR2 SVGAGI. Trimming took 0 bases from V and 5 from J, leaving 13 bases between them. The CDR3: CASSYSGRGGYGYTF. The CDR3 DNA reads as TGTGCCAGCAGTTACTCGGGCAGGGGCGGGTATGGCTACACCTTC.

This clone showed up just once. V is TRBV11-2 and J is TRBJ2-2; D possibly corresponds to TRBD2 (5 bases). V gave up 4 bases and J gave up 1 base, with 16 bases separating them. The germline gives CDR1 SGHAT, CDR2 FQNNGV. CDR3 length equals 17 residues. CDR3 amino acids: CASSSPPRVGNTGELFF. The CDR3 DNA follows: TGTGCCAGCAGCTCGCCCCCGCGGGTTGGGAACACCGGGGAGCTGTTTTTT.

V usage is TRBV5-1 and J usage is TRBJ2-3, with TRBD1 identical over 10 bases. There are 15 residues in the CDR3. V dropped 1 base and J dropped 5; count of bases not matched to a gene: 4. The germline V gene has CDR1 SGHRS and CDR2 YFSETQ. The CDR3 is CASSLRQGAGDTQYF. CDR3 DNA: TGCGCCAGCAGCTTGAGACAGGGGGCCGGAGATACGCAGTATTTT. The whole variable domain, filled in from reference TRBV5-1 and TRBJ2-3, reads KAGVTQTPRYLIKTRGQQVTLSCSPISGHRSVSWYQQTPGQGLQFLFEYFSETQRNKGNFPGRFSGRQFSNSRSEMNVSTLELGDSALYLCASSLRQGAGDTQYFGPGTRLTVL.

This clone was detected once. The chain couples TRBV15 to TRBJ2-7; no clear D. Germline V gives CDR1 LNHNV, CDR2 YYDKDF (reference sequence). V lost 1 base and J 3 bases, leaving 7 bases between the germline ends. The CDR3 consists of 13 residues. The CDR3 region is CATSRGAGYEQYV. Here the CDR3 DNA reads TGTGCCACCAGCAGAGGGGCCGGCTACGAGCAGTACGTC.

The chain has TRBV10-3 and TRBJ2-7, with 10 bases aligning to TRBD1. The germline V gene has CDR1 ENHRY and CDR2 SYGVKD. J gave up 4 bases and V 9 bases, and 12 bases lay outside the gene matches. The CDR3 runs to 15 residues. The CDR3: CAIQPDRGLGYEQYF. The CDR3 region has the DNA TGTGCCATACAACCAGACAGGGGGCTCGGTTACGAGCAGTACTTC.